A selection of T cell receptor beta chains follows, all from one sample in a study of cytomegalovirus exposure and HLA in healthy donors. Libraries were prepared by immunoSEQ multiplex PCR; TCRdb keeps only in-frame clonotypes and omits some of them. The table has about 59,000 clones, around 80% seen once; the top ten hold around 3.9%. Sequencing used PBMCs. The receptors stem from a woman in her 40s in good health and CMV-seronegative. The CDR3 runs from the conserved cysteine through the conserved F or W. Each record gives: CDR3 DNA, CDR3 protein, clone size, V gene, D gene, J gene. The D gene is left open where the match is weak. The size of a clone is reported for some rows only, either as once, few or many, or as a class for expanded clones.

cdr3_nt: TGTGCCAGCATTCTAAGGACAGGTCTTAACTATGGCTACACCTTC
cdr3_aa: CASILRTGLNYGYTF
clone_size: NA
v_call: TRBV28
d_call: TRBD1
j_call: TRBJ1-2

cdr3_nt: TGTGCCAGCACCTTAGCGGGAGAAGCTGAGACCCAGTACTTC
cdr3_aa: CASTLAGEAETQYF
clone_size: NA
v_call: TRBV28
d_call: TRBD2
j_call: TRBJ2-5

cdr3_nt: TGTGCCAGCAGCTCAATCGTAGCCTCTGACACAGATACGCAGTATTTT
cdr3_aa: CASSSIVASDTDTQYF
clone_size: NA
v_call: TRBV7-9
d_call: NA
j_call: TRBJ2-3

cdr3_nt: TGTGCCAGCAGCGTTAGCGGGGACGGTGAGCAGTTCTTC
cdr3_aa: CASSVSGDGEQFF
clone_size: NA
v_call: TRBV9
d_call: TRBD2
j_call: TRBJ2-1

cdr3_nt: TGTGCCAGCAGTCACCCATCCCTGGACTTTACCCTCGGGGATACGCAGTATTTT
cdr3_aa: CASSHPSLDFTLGDTQYF
clone_size: NA
v_call: TRBV2
d_call: NA
j_call: TRBJ2-3

cdr3_nt: TGTGCCAGCAGCTTCACAGGGTCAAGAGGAAACACCATATATTTT
cdr3_aa: CASSFTGSRGNTIYF
clone_size: NA
v_call: TRBV11-1
d_call: NA
j_call: TRBJ1-3

cdr3_nt: TGTGCCAGCAGCTTAGCCGGGACAGACACCGGGGAGCTGTTTTTT
cdr3_aa: CASSLAGTDTGELFF
clone_size: NA
v_call: TRBV11-3
d_call: TRBD1
j_call: TRBJ2-2

cdr3_nt: TGCGCCAGCAGCTTGCAACTAGCGGGAAGTGGCACCGGGGAGCTGTTTTTT
cdr3_aa: CASSLQLAGSGTGELFF
clone_size: NA
v_call: TRBV5-1
d_call: TRBD2
j_call: TRBJ2-2

cdr3_nt: TGTGCCAGCAGCCCACGACAGGGGGACGAAAAACTGTTTTTT
cdr3_aa: CASSPRQGDEKLFF
clone_size: NA
v_call: TRBV7-2
d_call: TRBD1
j_call: TRBJ1-4

cdr3_nt: TGTGCCAGCAGTTCCCCCGGGGGGTTGACGGCCCAGTACTTC
cdr3_aa: CASSSPGGLTAQYF
clone_size: few
v_call: TRBV28
d_call: TRBD2
j_call: TRBJ2-5

cdr3_nt: TGTGCCAGCAGCTTAGAGGACGGACTAGCGGGGTTCAATGAGCAGTTCTTC
cdr3_aa: CASSLEDGLAGFNEQFF
clone_size: NA
v_call: TRBV7-6
d_call: TRBD2
j_call: TRBJ2-1

cdr3_nt: TGTGCCAGCAGCTCACCCGGGAGCTGGCAGTATTTT
cdr3_aa: CASSSPGSWQYF
clone_size: once
v_call: TRBV7-9
d_call: NA
j_call: TRBJ2-3

cdr3_nt: TGTGCCAGCGGTGAGAGACTAGCTCAGTTCTTC
cdr3_aa: CASGERLAQFF
clone_size: NA
v_call: TRBV11-2
d_call: TRBD2
j_call: TRBJ2-1

cdr3_nt: TGCATTACAGGCGGGACTCAGCAGTTCTTC
cdr3_aa: CITGGTQQFF
clone_size: NA
v_call: TRBV20-1
d_call: NA
j_call: TRBJ2-1

cdr3_nt: TGTGCCAGCAGTGGACAGCTAATTTCTAACTATGGCTACACCTTC
cdr3_aa: CASSGQLISNYGYTF
clone_size: NA
v_call: TRBV2
d_call: NA
j_call: TRBJ1-2

cdr3_nt: TGTGCCAGCAGTTCTACCACCCGACAGAGAAACACTGAAGCTTTCTTT
cdr3_aa: CASSSTTRQRNTEAFF
clone_size: NA
v_call: TRBV28
d_call: NA
j_call: TRBJ1-1

cdr3_nt: TGCGCCAGCAGGGAAGGAAGAGGAACTGAAGCTTTCTTT
cdr3_aa: CASREGRGTEAFF
clone_size: NA
v_call: TRBV4-1
d_call: NA
j_call: TRBJ1-1

cdr3_nt: TGTGCCAGCAGTTCGACAGGGATGAACACTGAAGCTTTCTTT
cdr3_aa: CASSSTGMNTEAFF
clone_size: NA
v_call: TRBV7-9
d_call: TRBD1
j_call: TRBJ1-1

cdr3_nt: TGTGCCAGCTCCCCGGGGACAGGGGCCCCCTATGGCTACACCTTC
cdr3_aa: CASSPGTGAPYGYTF
clone_size: NA
v_call: TRBV27
d_call: TRBD1
j_call: TRBJ1-2

cdr3_nt: TGTGCCACCAGCAGCCGGAGCTCTGGAAACACCATATATTTT
cdr3_aa: CATSSRSSGNTIYF
clone_size: NA
v_call: TRBV15
d_call: NA
j_call: TRBJ1-3